The rows below give T cell receptor beta chains drawn from one sample of a study of radiation and T cells in renal cell carcinoma. The repertoire was sequenced with immunoSEQ multiplex PCR; TCRdb's copy has only in-frame clones and lacks some. This table has about 150,000 clones, about nine tenths appearing once. This specimen was blood, taken from a patient whose treatment included radiotherapy and nephrectomy. The receptor set was obtained from a woman in her 70s with renal cell carcinoma. Both conserved end residues are part of each CDR3. A D gene is named only where the DNA matches it firmly. The size entry is marked missing in some rows and otherwise reads once, few, many or a size class.

v_call: TRBV5-1
clone_size: .
j_call: TRBJ1-1
d_call: .
cdr3_aa: CASNVGTQNTEAFF
cdr3_nt: TGCGCCAGCAACGTTGGGACACAGAACACTGAAGCTTTCTTT

v_call: TRBV19
clone_size: .
j_call: TRBJ2-1
d_call: TRBD2
cdr3_aa: CASSRDYYNEQFF
cdr3_nt: TGTGCCAGTAGCCGGGACTACTACAATGAGCAGTTCTTC

v_call: TRBV19
clone_size: .
j_call: TRBJ1-1
d_call: .
cdr3_aa: CASSIKDSAEAFF
cdr3_nt: TGTGCCAGTAGTATCAAGGACAGCGCCGAAGCTTTCTTT

v_call: TRBV4-1
clone_size: .
j_call: TRBJ1-2
d_call: .
cdr3_aa: CASSHGGVNYGYTF
cdr3_nt: TGCGCCAGCAGCCACGGGGGCGTAAACTATGGCTACACCTTC

v_call: TRBV7-9
clone_size: .
j_call: TRBJ2-7
d_call: TRBD2
cdr3_aa: CASSLQAGGAYEQYF
cdr3_nt: TGTGCCAGCAGCTTACAAGCGGGGGGAGCCTACGAGCAGTACTTC

v_call: TRBV5-1
clone_size: .
j_call: TRBJ2-5
d_call: TRBD1
cdr3_aa: CASSPTGGAETQYF
cdr3_nt: TGCGCCAGCAGCCCAACAGGGGGCGCGGAGACCCAGTACTTC

v_call: TRBV6-5
clone_size: few
j_call: TRBJ2-7
d_call: .
cdr3_aa: CASSYSNGRATF
cdr3_nt: TGTGCCAGCAGTTACTCGAATGGACGGGCTACCTTC

v_call: TRBV6-5
clone_size: .
j_call: TRBJ2-2
d_call: TRBD2
cdr3_aa: CASSPLAESGELFF
cdr3_nt: TGTGCCAGCAGCCCTCTAGCGGAGTCCGGGGAGCTGTTTTTT

v_call: TRBV30
clone_size: few
j_call: TRBJ1-5
d_call: .
cdr3_aa: CAWSVLGQPQHF
cdr3_nt: TGTGCCTGGAGTGTATTAGGTCAGCCCCAGCATTTT

v_call: TRBV6-5
clone_size: .
j_call: TRBJ2-1
d_call: .
cdr3_aa: CASSVRGREQFF
cdr3_nt: TGTGCCAGCAGCGTAAGGGGCAGGGAGCAGTTCTTC

v_call: TRBV28
clone_size: .
j_call: TRBJ1-4
d_call: TRBD1
cdr3_aa: CASNRGTNEKLFF
cdr3_nt: TGTGCCAGCAACAGGGGGACTAATGAAAAACTGTTTTTT

v_call: TRBV7-2
clone_size: .
j_call: TRBJ2-5
d_call: .
cdr3_aa: CASRYRQGPQRETQYF
cdr3_nt: TGTGCCAGCAGGTATCGCCAGGGGCCACAGAGAGAGACCCAGTACTTC

v_call: TRBV5-5
clone_size: few
j_call: TRBJ1-3
d_call: .
cdr3_aa: CASSSTGQPYSGNTIYF
cdr3_nt: TGTGCCAGCAGCTCGACGGGGCAACCCTACTCTGGAAACACCATATATTTT

v_call: TRBV14
clone_size: .
j_call: TRBJ2-1
d_call: TRBD2
cdr3_aa: CASSQDEGGEQFF
cdr3_nt: TGTGCCAGCAGCCAAGATGAGGGAGGGGAGCAGTTCTTC

v_call: TRBV27
clone_size: .
j_call: TRBJ2-1
d_call: .
cdr3_aa: CASSSTGLLGSYNEQFF
cdr3_nt: TGTGCCAGCAGTTCCACGGGACTTTTGGGCTCCTACAATGAGCAGTTCTTC

v_call: TRBV4-2
clone_size: .
j_call: TRBJ1-2
d_call: .
cdr3_aa: CASSQDSEQWVGYTF
cdr3_nt: TGTGCCAGCAGCCAAGATTCCGAACAGTGGGTTGGCTACACCTTC

v_call: TRBV7-9
clone_size: .
j_call: TRBJ2-1
d_call: .
cdr3_aa: CASSLLTTSSYNEQFF
cdr3_nt: TGTGCCAGCAGCTTACTTACTACGAGCTCCTACAATGAGCAGTTCTTC

v_call: TRBV5-1
clone_size: once
j_call: TRBJ2-5
d_call: .
cdr3_aa: CASSSASRGETQYF
cdr3_nt: TGCGCCAGCAGCTCTGCCTCTAGGGGGGAGACCCAGTACTTC

v_call: TRBV6-4
clone_size: .
j_call: TRBJ1-5
d_call: .
cdr3_aa: CASSDQPDSDQPQHF
cdr3_nt: TGTGCCAGCAGTGACCAGCCTGACAGCGATCAGCCCCAGCATTTT

v_call: TRBV6-5
clone_size: .
j_call: TRBJ1-2
d_call: .
cdr3_aa: CASSSSWLALNGYTF
cdr3_nt: TGTGCCAGCAGCTCCTCTTGGTTGGCGTTAAATGGCTACACCTTC

v_call: TRBV21-1
clone_size: .
j_call: TRBJ1-3
d_call: .
cdr3_aa: CASSKVETCSGNTIYF
cdr3_nt: TGTGCCAGCAGCAAAGTCGAGACTTGCTCTGGAAACACCATATATTTT

v_call: TRBV19
clone_size: .
j_call: TRBJ1-5
d_call: TRBD1
cdr3_aa: CASRDRDRGSNQPQHF
cdr3_nt: TGTGCCAGTAGAGACCGGGACAGGGGTAGCAATCAGCCCCAGCATTTT

v_call: TRBV28
clone_size: .
j_call: TRBJ1-3
d_call: .
cdr3_aa: CASSLVSLGSTGNTIYF
cdr3_nt: TGTGCCAGCAGTTTGGTTAGTTTGGGATCTACTGGAAACACCATATATTTT

v_call: TRBV5-1
clone_size: few
j_call: TRBJ1-1
d_call: .
cdr3_aa: CASSSGGGNTEAFF
cdr3_nt: TGCGCCAGCAGCTCGGGTGGAGGGAACACTGAAGCTTTCTTT

v_call: TRBV7-3
clone_size: .
j_call: TRBJ2-7
d_call: .
cdr3_aa: CASSLFGVSSYEQYF
cdr3_nt: TGTGCCAGCAGCTTATTCGGCGTCAGCTCCTACGAGCAGTACTTC

v_call: TRBV9
clone_size: .
j_call: TRBJ2-1
d_call: .
cdr3_aa: CASSVGLGDYNEQFF
cdr3_nt: TGTGCCAGCAGCGTAGGGCTAGGGGACTACAATGAGCAGTTCTTC

v_call: TRBV6-1
clone_size: once
j_call: TRBJ2-7
d_call: .
cdr3_aa: CASSVTGRYEQYF
cdr3_nt: TGTGCCAGCAGTGTAACAGGGCGCTACGAGCAGTACTTC

v_call: TRBV27
clone_size: .
j_call: TRBJ2-7
d_call: .
cdr3_aa: CASSLVGGEQYF
cdr3_nt: TGTGCCAGCAGTTTAGTTGGGGGCGAGCAGTACTTC

v_call: TRBV6-6
clone_size: .
j_call: TRBJ2-7
d_call: TRBD1
cdr3_aa: CASSGTGKAYEQYF
cdr3_nt: TGTGCCAGCAGTGGGACAGGAAAGGCATACGAGCAGTACTTC

v_call: TRBV7-8
clone_size: .
j_call: TRBJ2-2
d_call: TRBD2
cdr3_aa: CASTSGAPTGELFF
cdr3_nt: TGTGCCAGCACTAGCGGGGCACCTACCGGGGAGCTGTTTTTT

v_call: TRBV18
clone_size: .
j_call: TRBJ2-7
d_call: .
cdr3_aa: CASSPLEEQYF
cdr3_nt: TGTGCCAGCTCACCACTGGAGGAGCAGTACTTC

v_call: TRBV9
clone_size: once
j_call: TRBJ2-1
d_call: TRBD2
cdr3_aa: CASSIMTSGKYNEQFF
cdr3_nt: TGTGCCAGCAGCATTATGACTAGCGGGAAGTACAATGAGCAGTTCTTC

v_call: TRBV9
clone_size: .
j_call: TRBJ2-1
d_call: TRBD2
cdr3_aa: CASSVLAGSENEQFF
cdr3_nt: TGTGCCAGCAGCGTACTAGCGGGCAGTGAGAATGAGCAGTTCTTC

v_call: TRBV7-2
clone_size: .
j_call: TRBJ1-1
d_call: TRBD1
cdr3_aa: CASRHPGGAPEAFF
cdr3_nt: TGTGCCAGCAGACATCCAGGGGGGGCGCCTGAAGCTTTCTTT

v_call: TRBV9
clone_size: .
j_call: TRBJ1-3
d_call: .
cdr3_aa: CASSPRLSSGNTIYF
cdr3_nt: TGTGCCAGCAGCCCCCGACTGAGCTCTGGAAACACCATATATTTT

v_call: TRBV19
clone_size: .
j_call: TRBJ2-7
d_call: .
cdr3_aa: CASSILAGGRYEQYF
cdr3_nt: TGTGCCAGTAGTATTTTGGCAGGGGGGCGATACGAGCAGTACTTC

v_call: TRBV29-1
clone_size: .
j_call: TRBJ1-2
d_call: .
cdr3_aa: CSVTSQGNYGYTF
cdr3_nt: TGCAGCGTTACCTCTCAGGGTAACTATGGCTACACCTTC

v_call: TRBV7-2
clone_size: .
j_call: TRBJ2-3
d_call: .
cdr3_aa: CASRGGGFSTDTQYF
cdr3_nt: TGTGCCAGCAGGGGAGGGGGGTTTAGCACAGATACGCAGTATTTT

v_call: TRBV27
clone_size: .
j_call: TRBJ1-1
d_call: .
cdr3_aa: CASSSPTGLGTEAFF
cdr3_nt: TGTGCCAGCAGTTCCCCGACAGGTTTGGGCACTGAAGCTTTCTTT

v_call: TRBV5-1
clone_size: .
j_call: TRBJ2-5
d_call: .
cdr3_aa: CASSLAVADQETQYF
cdr3_nt: TGCGCCAGCAGCTTGGCCGTGGCGGACCAAGAGACCCAGTACTTC

v_call: TRBV5-6
clone_size: .
j_call: TRBJ1-3
d_call: .
cdr3_aa: CASSPQGRSSGNTIYF
cdr3_nt: TGTGCCAGCAGCCCACAGGGACGCAGCTCTGGAAACACCATATATTTT

v_call: TRBV6-1
clone_size: .
j_call: TRBJ2-5
d_call: TRBD1
cdr3_aa: CASGYQGAGEQYF
cdr3_nt: TGTGCCAGCGGCTACCAGGGGGCGGGTGAGCAGTACTTC

v_call: TRBV7-2
clone_size: .
j_call: TRBJ2-5
d_call: .
cdr3_aa: CASSLGRQETQYF
cdr3_nt: TGTGCCAGCAGCTTAGGGAGGCAAGAGACCCAGTACTTC

v_call: TRBV6-5
clone_size: .
j_call: TRBJ2-5
d_call: .
cdr3_aa: CASRGGGGKTQYF
cdr3_nt: TGTGCCAGCAGAGGGGGCGGGGGGAAGACCCAGTACTTC

v_call: TRBV19
clone_size: .
j_call: TRBJ1-5
d_call: TRBD1
cdr3_aa: CASSGGQYSNQPQHF
cdr3_nt: TGTGCCAGTAGTGGGGGACAGTATAGCAATCAGCCCCAGCATTTT